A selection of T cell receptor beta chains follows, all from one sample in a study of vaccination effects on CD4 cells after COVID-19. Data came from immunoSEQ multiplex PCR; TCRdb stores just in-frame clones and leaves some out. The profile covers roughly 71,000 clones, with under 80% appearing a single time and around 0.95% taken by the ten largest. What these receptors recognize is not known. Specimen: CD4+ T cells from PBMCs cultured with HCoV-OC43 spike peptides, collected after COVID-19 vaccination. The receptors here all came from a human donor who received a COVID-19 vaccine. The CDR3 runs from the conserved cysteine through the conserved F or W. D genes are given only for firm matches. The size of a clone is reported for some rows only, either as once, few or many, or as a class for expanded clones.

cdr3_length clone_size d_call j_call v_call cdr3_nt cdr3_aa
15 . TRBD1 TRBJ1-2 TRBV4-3 TGCGCCAGCAGCCATCCGGGGCAGGGGGCGGGTGGCTACACCTTC CASSHPGQGAGGYTF
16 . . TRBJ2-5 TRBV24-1 TGTGCCACCAGTGATTGGGGGGGCCGGTGGCGAGAGACCCAGTACTTC CATSDWGGRWRETQYF
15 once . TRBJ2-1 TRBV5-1 TGCGCCAGCAGCCGGGACTTGAGCTCCTACAATGAGCAGTTCTTC CASSRDLSSYNEQFF
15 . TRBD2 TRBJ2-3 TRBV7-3 TGTGCCAGCAGCCGCACTAGCGTAAACACAGATACGCAGTATTTT CASSRTSVNTDTQYF
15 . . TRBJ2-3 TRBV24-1 TGTGCCACCAGTGATCCCGAGGGCCCGGCAGATACGCAGTATTTT CATSDPEGPADTQYF
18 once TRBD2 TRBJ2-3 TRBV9 TGTGCCAGCAGCGTAGGGACTAGCGGGGGGATAAACACAGATACGCAGTATTTT CASSVGTSGGINTDTQYF
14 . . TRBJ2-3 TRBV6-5 TGTGCCAGCAGTTTGCGGAAGTTCACAGATACGCAGTATTTT CASSLRKFTDTQYF
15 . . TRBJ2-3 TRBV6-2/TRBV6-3 TGTGCCAGCAGTTACTCGAGAGGGGACACAGATACGCAGTATTTT CASSYSRGDTDTQYF
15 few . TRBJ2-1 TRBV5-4 TGTGCCAGCAGCTCCGGGACTCCAAATTACAATGAGCAGTTCTTC CASSSGTPNYNEQFF
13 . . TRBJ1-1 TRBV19 TGTGCCAGTAGTATAGTGTTGAACACTGAAGCTTTCTTT CASSIVLNTEAFF
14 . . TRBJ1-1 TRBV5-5 TGTGCCAGCAGCTTATTAACTACGAACACTGAAGCTTTCTTT CASSLLTTNTEAFF
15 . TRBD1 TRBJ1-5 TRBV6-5 TGTGCCAGCAGCGGGGACAGGGGTGGCAATCAGCCCCAGCATTTT CASSGDRGGNQPQHF
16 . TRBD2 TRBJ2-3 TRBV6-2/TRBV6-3 TGTGCCAGCAGTTACTCCCGGCGGGGGTTCACAGATACGCAGTATTTT CASSYSRRGFTDTQYF
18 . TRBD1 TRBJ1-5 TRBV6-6 TGTGCCAGCAGTCGCTTTTCCTCATCCGGGACAGGCAAGGAGCCCCAGCATTTT CASSRFSSSGTGKEPQHF
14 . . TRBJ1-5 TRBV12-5 TGTGCTAGTAGCACAGAGGCCGGGGGAATGCCCCAGCATTTT CASSTEAGGMPQHF
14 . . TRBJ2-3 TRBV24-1 TGTGCCACCAGTGATCCCGCCAGGGAAGATACGCAGTATTTT CATSDPAREDTQYF
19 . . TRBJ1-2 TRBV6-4 TGTGCCAGCAGCAACTGGGAGGGTTCTGGGATGGGGGGCCTTTATGGCTACACCTTC CASSNWEGSGMGGLYGYTF
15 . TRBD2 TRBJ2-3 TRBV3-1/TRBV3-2 TGTGCCAGCAGCCCTTTGTGGGCGGGGGGAGATACGCAGTATTTT CASSPLWAGGDTQYF